The 6 T cell receptor beta chains below all came from one sample that was sequenced in a study of blood T cells in healthy people across ages. A second roughly 6 to 11 cycle PCR used barcoded and J-beta primers. TCRdb recomputed calls from the 5' RACE reads with MiXCR, one row per CDR3 protein. The data show 700,000 to 1,000,000 distinct CDR3 sequences, around 42% seen once. Sequences were obtained from blood. The receptors derive from a man aged 55 to 69 in good health.

The rearrangement uses TRBV2 and TRBJ2-5, with D maybe TRBD2 (5 bases). Germline CDR1 reads SNHLY; CDR2 reads FYNNEI. The CDR3 spans 11 residues. Deletions cut 7 bases from V and 13 bases from J, with 16 bases between. The CDR3 DNA is TGTGCCAGCAACACGGACTCCCCGCGGTACTTC. This translates into CASNTDSPRYF.

The genes are TRBV7-9 and TRBJ1-1; D uncertain. Germline V lookup: CDR1 SEHNR, CDR2 FQNEAQ (reference sequence). Trimming removed 1 base at V and 2 bases at J, with 8 bases between. The CDR3 covers 14 residues. The CDR3, as DNA: TGTGCCAGCAGCTTAGAAGAAGTTAACACTGAAGCTTTCTTT. Its protein product is CASSLEEVNTEAFF.

The chain is built from TRBV20-1 and TRBJ1-1; D is perhaps TRBD1 (6 bases). The germline gives CDR1 DFQATT, CDR2 SNEGSKA (reference sequence). This CDR3 is built from 12 residues. V lost 2 bases and J lost 5, with 9 bases in between. CDR3 sequence (DNA): TGCAGTGCTAGATTAGGGGGGACTGAAGCTTTCTTT. Translating it yields CSARLGGTEAFF.

This clonotype was detected many times. The gene calls are TRBV4-3 and TRBJ2-3, with a weak D call TRBD2 (6 bases). The CDR3 has 14 amino acids. Germline V gene data show CDR1 as LGHNA and CDR2 as YSLEER. Trimming removed 0 bases from V and 6 bases from J, with 10 bases in between. Written as DNA, the CDR3 is TGCGCCAGCAGCCAAGATCGGGGGTCTGATACGCAGTATTTT. Translation: CASSQDRGSDTQYF.

The rearrangement links TRBV7-2 to TRBJ1-5; D remains unclear. CDR1 and CDR2 from the germline V gene are SGHTA and FQGNSA. This CDR3 region has 15 residues. Trimming left V 5 bases short and J 3 bases short, with 14 bases between. The CDR3 spells CASSPDREINQPQHF. DNA of the CDR3: TGTGCCAGCAGCCCCGATAGGGAGATCAATCAGCCCCAGCATTTT.

The rearrangement joins TRBV5-1 to TRBJ2-7; D is possibly TRBD1 or TRBD2 (6 bases each). The CDR3 sequence is 14 residues long. Germline assignment: CDR1 SGHRS and CDR2 YFSETQ. V gave up 0 bases and J gave up 5 bases, with 12 bases separating them. CDR3 sequence reads: CASSLGGAIHEQYF. The CDR3 DNA follows: TGCGCCAGCAGCTTGGGGGGGGCCATCCACGAGCAGTACTTC.